The 9 T cell receptor beta chains reported below all come from one sample, sequenced in a study of T cells in Graves' hyperthyroidism and ophthalmopathy. From RNA transcripts, TCR beta CDR3 regions were amplified. First-round RT-PCR of the TCR CDR3 relied on the HTBI primer set. TCRdb passed the multiplex PCR reads through MiXCR, listing each CDR3 protein once. Of around 560,000 distinct CDR3 sequences listed, about a sixth are singletons. Sample: blood. These receptors were obtained from a woman under 30 with Graves' hyperthyroidism.

This clonotype has more than one count but fewer than ten. The V and J genes are TRBV6-1 and TRBJ1-5; possibly TRBD1 for D (6 bases). V lost 7 bases, J lost 4 bases, and 11 bases lay in between. The CDR3 totals 13 residues. Per germline, CDR1 MNHNS and CDR2 SASEGT. This chain's CDR3 is CASMGAMNQPQHF. As DNA, the CDR3 is TGTGCCAGCATGGGGGCAATGAATCAGCCCCAGCATTTT.

This chain links TRBV4-3 with TRBJ1-2; 9 positions match TRBD1. CDR1 LGHNA and CDR2 YSLEER come from the germline V gene. The CDR3 runs 15 residues. V was clipped by 3 bases and J by 4 bases; unmatched bases: 6. The CDR3 region is CASSHTRDRVYGYTF. CDR3 in DNA: TGCGCCAGCAGCCATACCCGGGACAGGGTCTATGGCTACACCTTC.

This clonotype turned up a few times. The rearrangement joins TRBV19 to TRBJ1-5; TRBD1 might be the D (6 bases). The CDR3 totals 15 residues. Per germline, CDR1 LNHDA and CDR2 SQIVND (reference sequence). Trimming left V 7 bases short and J 6 bases short, with 19 bases between. CDR3 in DNA: TGTGCCAGTATCCCATCGGGGACAAGAAGTCAGCCCCAGCATTTT. Amino acids: CASIPSGTRSQPQHF.

This clonotype has ten or more counts. This chain joins TRBV5-1 and TRBJ1-2, with a tentative D call TRBD1 (6 bases). Trimming took off 4 bases at V and 4 bases at J, with 17 bases between the two ends. The CDR3 sequence is 15 residues long. From germline, CDR1 is SGHRS and CDR2 YFSETQ. The chain's CDR3 is CASSAMTGTPYGYTF. CDR3 DNA sequence: TGCGCCAGCAGCGCGATGACAGGAACCCCCTATGGCTACACCTTC.

This clonotype has ten or more counts. In DNA form, the CDR3 reads TGTGCCAGCAGTGGCCTTGGGTCAAACATTCAGTACTTC. It is translated as CASSGLGSNIQYF. V gene TRBV12-3 or TRBV12-4 combines with J gene TRBJ2-4, with D hard to call. Trimming stripped 5 bases from V and 6 bases from J, with 11 bases between. This CDR3 contains 13 residues.

The chain has TRBV20-1 and TRBJ1-6; the D is unclear. The V gene's germline CDR1 is DFQATT and CDR2 SNEGSKA (reference sequence). The CDR3 has 14 residues. V gave up 0 bases and J gave up 6 bases, with 9 bases separating them. CDR3 region: CSARERVLNSPLHF. The CDR3 nucleotides are TGCAGTGCTAGAGAGAGGGTTCTTAATTCACCCCTCCACTTT.

This clonotype came up many times. The V and J genes are TRBV28 and TRBJ2-3; 10 bases fit TRBD2. Germline CDR1 reads MDHEN; CDR2 reads SYDVKM. This CDR3 is 16 amino acids long. V was clipped by 7 bases and J by 0 bases; unmatched bases: 7. The CDR3 DNA follows: TGTGCCAGCATTACCGGACTAGCGGAGAGCACAGATACGCAGTATTTT. This encodes CASITGLAESTDTQYF.

As for this clonotype: One end of the junction varies from germline; a read error may be responsible. The rearrangement uses TRBV6-1 and TRBJ1-1; D remains unclear. The V gene's germline CDR1 is MNHNS and CDR2 SASEGT. The CDR3 totals 14 residues. CDR3 protein: CANSESRMNTGAFF. In DNA form, the CDR3 reads TGTGCCAACAGTGAAAGCAGGATGAACACTGGAGCTTTCTTT.

This clonotype was found many times. V and J are TRBV7-2 and TRBJ1-2, with D possibly matching TRBD1 (6 bases). CDR3 length: 15 residues. Germline V gene sequence: CDR1 SGHTA, CDR2 FQGNSA. Trimming left V 1 base short and J 0 bases short, with 9 bases between. The CDR3 spells CASSLVTGTNYGYTF. The CDR3 DNA reads as TGTGCCAGCAGCTTAGTTACAGGGACTAACTATGGCTACACCTTC. The complete variable domain, with remaining parts taken from reference TRBV7-2 and TRBJ1-2, reads GAGVSQSPSNKVTEKGKDVELRCDPISGHTALYWYRQSLGQGLEFLIYFQGNSAPDKSGLPSDRFSAERTGGSVSTLTIQRTQQEDSAVYLCASSLVTGTNYGYTFGSGTRLTVV.